This is a list of T cell receptor beta chains from one sample in a study of blood T cell repertoires in COVID-19. Assay: immunoSEQ multiplex PCR; the TCRdb copy retains only in-frame clones and omits some. The data show fewer than 200,000 clones, approximately 85% seen once. Sequenced material: peripheral blood. The source of these receptors is a woman between 50 and 59 years old with COVID-19, enrolled during active disease. Both conserved end residues are part of each CDR3. D genes are given only for firm matches. Rows may omit the clone size; those that give it use once, few, many or a size class.

D gene: -; CDR3 length: 14; J gene: TRBJ2-5; clone size: -; V gene: TRBV7-2; CDR3 DNA: TGTGCCAGCAGCACCCGGACAGAGGGAGAGACCCAGTACTTC; CDR3 protein: CASSTRTEGETQYF
D gene: -; CDR3 length: 14; J gene: TRBJ2-7; clone size: -; V gene: TRBV11-1; CDR3 DNA: TGTGCCAGCAGCGTGTTAGACGGGGTCTACGAGCAGTACTTC; CDR3 protein: CASSVLDGVYEQYF
D gene: TRBD1; CDR3 length: 14; J gene: TRBJ1-1; clone size: -; V gene: TRBV25-1; CDR3 DNA: TGTGCCAGCAGTGTAACCGGGACAGGGGCTGAAGCTTTCTTT; CDR3 protein: CASSVTGTGAEAFF
D gene: TRBD1; CDR3 length: 14; J gene: TRBJ2-7; clone size: -; V gene: TRBV9; CDR3 DNA: TGTGCCAGCAGCGCCGGGACAGGGTGGTACGAGCAGTACTTC; CDR3 protein: CASSAGTGWYEQYF
D gene: TRBD1; CDR3 length: 15; J gene: TRBJ2-5; clone size: -; V gene: TRBV11-2; CDR3 DNA: TGTGCCAGCAGCCTGATACAGGGGCCCCAAGAGACCCAGTACTTC; CDR3 protein: CASSLIQGPQETQYF
D gene: TRBD1; CDR3 length: 16; J gene: TRBJ2-1; clone size: -; V gene: TRBV6-5; CDR3 DNA: TGTGCCAGCAGTTACTCCGACAGGGCGGCGACGGGTGAGCAGTTCTTC; CDR3 protein: CASSYSDRAATGEQFF
D gene: TRBD1; CDR3 length: 13; J gene: TRBJ2-7; clone size: -; V gene: TRBV4-1; CDR3 DNA: TGCGCCAGCGCGGACAGGGGAGAGAACGAGCAGTACTTC; CDR3 protein: CASADRGENEQYF
D gene: TRBD1; CDR3 length: 14; J gene: TRBJ2-7; clone size: -; V gene: TRBV7-2; CDR3 DNA: TGTGCCAGCAGCTTGGGACAGGCTCCCTACGAGCAGTACTTC; CDR3 protein: CASSLGQAPYEQYF
D gene: -; CDR3 length: 13; J gene: TRBJ1-5; clone size: -; V gene: TRBV6-2/TRBV6-3; CDR3 DNA: TGTGCCAGCAGTTACCCCGGCAATCAGCCCCAGCATTTT; CDR3 protein: CASSYPGNQPQHF
D gene: -; CDR3 length: 14; J gene: TRBJ2-3; clone size: -; V gene: TRBV7-3; CDR3 DNA: TGTGCCAGCAGCCCCCAGACTGTTTCGGATACGCAGTATTTT; CDR3 protein: CASSPQTVSDTQYF
D gene: TRBD2; CDR3 length: 14; J gene: TRBJ2-7; clone size: few; V gene: TRBV5-1; CDR3 DNA: TGCGCCAGCAGCCCAGGACTAGACGGCTACGAGCAGTACTTC; CDR3 protein: CASSPGLDGYEQYF
D gene: TRBD1; CDR3 length: 18; J gene: TRBJ1-6; clone size: -; V gene: TRBV12-5; CDR3 DNA: TGTGCTAGTGGTTTGGTAATAGACAGGGCCCGATATGGTTCACCCCTCCACTTT; CDR3 protein: CASGLVIDRARYGSPLHF
D gene: -; CDR3 length: 13; J gene: TRBJ1-1; clone size: -; V gene: TRBV19; CDR3 DNA: TGTGCCAGTAGTATATGGGACTTTAGTGAAGCTTTCTTT; CDR3 protein: CASSIWDFSEAFF
D gene: -; CDR3 length: 15; J gene: TRBJ1-2; clone size: -; V gene: TRBV5-6; CDR3 DNA: TGTGCCAGCAGCTTGGCCGGCCAGGGCCCTTCTGGCTACACCTTC; CDR3 protein: CASSLAGQGPSGYTF
D gene: TRBD1; CDR3 length: 14; J gene: TRBJ1-2; clone size: -; V gene: TRBV2; CDR3 DNA: TGTGCCAGCAGGGCCGGGACAGGGGGTTCGGGCTACACCTTC; CDR3 protein: CASRAGTGGSGYTF
D gene: -; CDR3 length: 16; J gene: TRBJ2-2; clone size: -; V gene: TRBV5-1; CDR3 DNA: TGCGCCAGCAGCTTGCCCGGCGGGGTTCGGACCGGGGAGCTGTTTTTT; CDR3 protein: CASSLPGGVRTGELFF
D gene: TRBD1; CDR3 length: 14; J gene: TRBJ1-5; clone size: -; V gene: TRBV6-6; CDR3 DNA: TGTGCCAGCAGTTACCCGGACAGGGAGGCGCCCCAGCATTTT; CDR3 protein: CASSYPDREAPQHF
D gene: TRBD1; CDR3 length: 16; J gene: TRBJ1-1; clone size: -; V gene: TRBV19; CDR3 DNA: TGTGCCAGTAGTATAGGTAGTACAGGGGGCAACACTGAAGCTTTCTTT; CDR3 protein: CASSIGSTGGNTEAFF
D gene: -; CDR3 length: 13; J gene: TRBJ2-1; clone size: few; V gene: TRBV10-3; CDR3 DNA: TGTGCCATCAGTGGGACCGACAGCGTAGGGCAGTTCTTC; CDR3 protein: CAISGTDSVGQFF
D gene: -; CDR3 length: 15; J gene: TRBJ1-1; clone size: -; V gene: TRBV28; CDR3 DNA: TGTGCCAGCAGTTTAGTCGGGGGGGGCCTCACTGAAGCTTTCTTT; CDR3 protein: CASSLVGGGLTEAFF
D gene: -; CDR3 length: 16; J gene: TRBJ1-2; clone size: -; V gene: TRBV4-2; CDR3 DNA: TGTGCCAGCAGCCAAGGATTGGTTGGGAGTCTCATTGGCTACACCTTC; CDR3 protein: CASSQGLVGSLIGYTF
D gene: TRBD2; CDR3 length: 15; J gene: TRBJ2-7; clone size: -; V gene: TRBV2; CDR3 DNA: TGTGCCAGCAGACCACCGACTAGCGGGGGATACGAGCAGTACTTC; CDR3 protein: CASRPPTSGGYEQYF
D gene: TRBD1; CDR3 length: 13; J gene: TRBJ2-5; clone size: -; V gene: TRBV27; CDR3 DNA: TGTGCCAGCAGTATGACAGGGGAGGAGACCCAGTACTTC; CDR3 protein: CASSMTGEETQYF
D gene: TRBD2; CDR3 length: 15; J gene: TRBJ2-7; clone size: few; V gene: TRBV27; CDR3 DNA: TGTGCCAGCAGTTCCGTAAGCGGGGGGGAATACGAGCAGTACTTC; CDR3 protein: CASSSVSGGEYEQYF
D gene: -; CDR3 length: 12; J gene: TRBJ2-5; clone size: -; V gene: TRBV11-2; CDR3 DNA: TGTGCCAGCAGCTTGACAGGAGAGACCCAGTACTTC; CDR3 protein: CASSLTGETQYF
D gene: -; CDR3 length: 15; J gene: TRBJ2-7; clone size: -; V gene: TRBV28; CDR3 DNA: TGTGCCAGCAGTTTCTGGGCAGCGGGTCGCGACGAGCAGTACTTC; CDR3 protein: CASSFWAAGRDEQYF
D gene: -; CDR3 length: 14; J gene: TRBJ1-6; clone size: -; V gene: TRBV6-5; CDR3 DNA: TGTGCCAGCAGGGGAGAACCCCAAAATTCACCCCTCCACTTT; CDR3 protein: CASRGEPQNSPLHF
D gene: -; CDR3 length: 14; J gene: TRBJ1-5; clone size: -; V gene: TRBV19; CDR3 DNA: TGTGCCAGTAGTACCCAGGGAATCAATCAGCCCCAGCATTTT; CDR3 protein: CASSTQGINQPQHF
D gene: TRBD1; CDR3 length: 15; J gene: TRBJ1-5; clone size: few; V gene: TRBV6-5; CDR3 DNA: TGTGCCAGCAGGGAGGGACAGCATAGCAATCAGCCCCAGCATTTT; CDR3 protein: CASREGQHSNQPQHF
D gene: -; CDR3 length: 14; J gene: TRBJ2-2; clone size: -; V gene: TRBV7-9; CDR3 DNA: TGTGCCAGCAGCTTTCCAGGGGGGACCGGGGAGCTGTTTTTT; CDR3 protein: CASSFPGGTGELFF
D gene: -; CDR3 length: 16; J gene: TRBJ2-3; clone size: -; V gene: TRBV10-3; CDR3 DNA: TGTGCCATCAGTGGGATCACAGGGGGGGGCACAGATACGCAGTATTTT; CDR3 protein: CAISGITGGGTDTQYF
D gene: -; CDR3 length: 14; J gene: TRBJ1-6; clone size: -; V gene: TRBV19; CDR3 DNA: TGTGCCAGTAACTACGGGGAATTGAATTCACCCCTCCACTTT; CDR3 protein: CASNYGELNSPLHF
D gene: TRBD1; CDR3 length: 13; J gene: TRBJ1-2; clone size: -; V gene: TRBV28; CDR3 DNA: TGTGCCAGCCACCCGGGACAGCTATATGGCTACACCTTC; CDR3 protein: CASHPGQLYGYTF
D gene: -; CDR3 length: 16; J gene: TRBJ1-2; clone size: once; V gene: TRBV7-2; CDR3 DNA: TGTGCCAGCAGCTTAGTTCGGGGGGGGCATTCCTATGGCTACACCTTC; CDR3 protein: CASSLVRGGHSYGYTF
D gene: -; CDR3 length: 12; J gene: TRBJ1-1; clone size: -; V gene: TRBV6-5; CDR3 DNA: TGTGCCAGCAGTTGGTCGGGGGGCGAAGCTTTCTTT; CDR3 protein: CASSWSGGEAFF
D gene: -; CDR3 length: 13; J gene: TRBJ1-1; clone size: -; V gene: TRBV1; CDR3 DNA: TGCACCAGGGACGACAGCCCGAACACTGAAGCTTTCTTT; CDR3 protein: CTRDDSPNTEAFF
D gene: TRBD2; CDR3 length: 15; J gene: TRBJ2-2; clone size: -; V gene: TRBV19; CDR3 DNA: TGTGCCAGTATGACTAGCGGGGGAGGCACCGGGGAGCTGTTTTTT; CDR3 protein: CASMTSGGGTGELFF
D gene: TRBD1; CDR3 length: 13; J gene: TRBJ1-4; clone size: -; V gene: TRBV12-3/TRBV12-4; CDR3 DNA: TGTGCCAGCAGTTTCGGGACAGCAGAAAAACTGTTTTTT; CDR3 protein: CASSFGTAEKLFF
D gene: TRBD2; CDR3 length: 16; J gene: TRBJ2-3; clone size: -; V gene: TRBV5-4; CDR3 DNA: TGTGCCAGCAGCTTGTACCTAGCGGGGAGCACAGATACGCAGTATTTT; CDR3 protein: CASSLYLAGSTDTQYF
D gene: -; CDR3 length: 15; J gene: TRBJ1-2; clone size: -; V gene: TRBV6-5; CDR3 DNA: TGTGCCAGCAGTTACGGGGCAGGGGATCCCTATGGCTACACCTTC; CDR3 protein: CASSYGAGDPYGYTF
D gene: TRBD2; CDR3 length: 14; J gene: TRBJ2-7; clone size: -; V gene: TRBV20-1; CDR3 DNA: TGCAGTGCTAGTTGGGGGGGGACTAGACCTGAGCAGTACTTC; CDR3 protein: CSASWGGTRPEQYF
D gene: -; CDR3 length: 15; J gene: TRBJ1-1; clone size: -; V gene: TRBV5-1; CDR3 DNA: TGCGCCAGCAGTTCCGAGGGTCTCCTGAACACTGAAGCTTTCTTT; CDR3 protein: CASSSEGLLNTEAFF
D gene: -; CDR3 length: 12; J gene: TRBJ2-5; clone size: -; V gene: TRBV28; CDR3 DNA: TGTGCCAGCAGTCCCGCGCCCCGTCGGGAGTACTTC; CDR3 protein: CASSPAPRREYF
D gene: -; CDR3 length: 14; J gene: TRBJ1-5; clone size: -; V gene: TRBV2; CDR3 DNA: TGTGCCAGCAGTGAGGACAGTAGCAATCAGCCCCAGCATTTT; CDR3 protein: CASSEDSSNQPQHF
D gene: TRBD1; CDR3 length: 15; J gene: TRBJ1-2; clone size: -; V gene: TRBV7-9; CDR3 DNA: TGTGCCAGCAGCGAGACAGGGGAATTTTACTATGGCTACACCTTC; CDR3 protein: CASSETGEFYYGYTF
D gene: -; CDR3 length: 13; J gene: TRBJ2-7; clone size: -; V gene: TRBV11-3; CDR3 DNA: TGTGCCAGCAGCTTAGATATCTTATACGAGCAGTACTTC; CDR3 protein: CASSLDILYEQYF
D gene: -; CDR3 length: 13; J gene: TRBJ2-7; clone size: -; V gene: TRBV6-5; CDR3 DNA: TGTGCCAGCAGTCAGGGCGGCCGCTACGAGCAGTACTTC; CDR3 protein: CASSQGGRYEQYF
D gene: -; CDR3 length: 17; J gene: TRBJ2-7; clone size: -; V gene: TRBV7-6; CDR3 DNA: TGTGCCAGCAGCCCAAGTGCCCCGTGGCAGGTTGCCTACGAGCAGTACTTC; CDR3 protein: CASSPSAPWQVAYEQYF
D gene: TRBD2; CDR3 length: 14; J gene: TRBJ2-1; clone size: -; V gene: TRBV5-1; CDR3 DNA: TGCGCCAGCAGCGCGGGACTAGCGGGGGGTGAGCAGTTCTTC; CDR3 protein: CASSAGLAGGEQFF
D gene: TRBD2; CDR3 length: 12; J gene: TRBJ2-1; clone size: -; V gene: TRBV30; CDR3 DNA: TGTGCCTGGACGCCGGGGGGCAATGAGCAGTTCTTC; CDR3 protein: CAWTPGGNEQFF
D gene: -; CDR3 length: 13; J gene: TRBJ2-2; clone size: -; V gene: TRBV19; CDR3 DNA: TGTGCCAGTAGTACCTTGAACACCGGGGAGCTGTTTTTT; CDR3 protein: CASSTLNTGELFF
D gene: TRBD2; CDR3 length: 14; J gene: TRBJ2-7; clone size: few; V gene: TRBV9; CDR3 DNA: TGTGCCAGCAGCGTGAGCGGGGGAGGGGGCGAGCAGTACTTC; CDR3 protein: CASSVSGGGGEQYF
D gene: -; CDR3 length: 13; J gene: TRBJ2-3; clone size: -; V gene: TRBV5-1; CDR3 DNA: TGCGCCAGCAGCCCGTCAGGCACAGATACGCAGTATTTT; CDR3 protein: CASSPSGTDTQYF
D gene: -; CDR3 length: 16; J gene: TRBJ2-5; clone size: -; V gene: TRBV7-9; CDR3 DNA: TGTGCCAGCAGCTTAGCGTTAGCAGGGGGAGGAGAGACCCAGTACTTC; CDR3 protein: CASSLALAGGGETQYF
D gene: -; CDR3 length: 16; J gene: TRBJ1-1; clone size: -; V gene: TRBV6-2/TRBV6-3; CDR3 DNA: TGTGCCAGCAGTTACTCGAGGGGAGGGATCGGCACTGAAGCTTTCTTT; CDR3 protein: CASSYSRGGIGTEAFF
D gene: -; CDR3 length: 16; J gene: TRBJ1-4; clone size: -; V gene: TRBV19; CDR3 DNA: TGTGCCAGTAGTATCCAAGCACGGTCAACTAATGAAAAACTGTTTTTT; CDR3 protein: CASSIQARSTNEKLFF
D gene: TRBD2; CDR3 length: 17; J gene: TRBJ2-4; clone size: -; V gene: TRBV11-2; CDR3 DNA: TGTGCCAGCAGCCCTGGAGCGGGAGCGGGGGGACGAAACATTCAGTACTTC; CDR3 protein: CASSPGAGAGGRNIQYF
D gene: -; CDR3 length: 13; J gene: TRBJ1-6; clone size: few; V gene: TRBV2; CDR3 DNA: TGTGCCAGCAGTTTGGGCCCTAATTCACCCCTCCACTTT; CDR3 protein: CASSLGPNSPLHF